Below, 12 T cell receptor beta chains from the same sample are listed, as sequenced in a study of OX40 agonist ivuxolimab in advanced cancers. Method: immunoSEQ multiplex PCR; TCRdb's copy keeps in-frame clones and lacks some. The table records about 60,000 clones, 91% of them present only once. The source material was CD4+ or CD8+ T cells sorted from blood, sampled in a trial of the OX40 agonist ivuxolimab. The receptor set was obtained from an adult with an advanced solid tumor such as melanoma, head and neck, liver or kidney cancer.

This clone was picked up a small number of times. The rearrangement joins TRBV20-1 to TRBJ1-1; D unclear. CDR1 and CDR2 (germline): DFQATT, SNEGSKA (reference sequence). Trimming removed 4 bases at V and 8 bases at J, with 11 bases between. This CDR3 contains 11 residues. The CDR3: CSAKPYLEAFF. CDR3 nucleotides: TGCAGTGCTAAACCGTACCTAGAAGCTTTCTTT.

The J gene is TRBJ1-1, the V gene TRBV28, with D tentatively TRBD1 (6 bases). From germline, CDR1 is MDHEN and CDR2 SYDVKM. V was shortened by 5 bases and J by 3 bases, with 13 bases between the two germline ends. The CDR3 contains 14 residues. CDR3: CASSRTESYTEAFF. DNA for the CDR3: TGTGCCAGCAGTAGGACAGAGTCCTACACTGAAGCTTTCTTT.

This chain links TRBV5-1 with TRBJ2-7, with 7 nucleotides matching TRBD2. The trim removed 4 bases at V and 5 bases at J, leaving 3 bases unmatched. CDR1 is SGHRS, CDR2 YFSETQ, per germline. The CDR3 is made up of 12 amino acids. CDR3 nucleotide sequence: TGCGCCAGCAGCATCGGACTAGACGAGCAGTACTTC. Its translation is CASSIGLDEQYF.

The genes are TRBV15 and TRBJ2-5, with TRBD1 matching over 7 bases. V trimming: 3 bases; J trimming: 6 bases; junction bases outside the gene matches: 4. CDR3 length: 13 residues. Germline CDR1 reads LNHNV; CDR2 reads YYDKDF (reference sequence). CDR3 sequence (DNA): TGTGCCACCAGCAGTGGGGACAGACAGACCCAGTACTTC. Encoded protein: CATSSGDRQTQYF.

This chain joins TRBV28 and TRBJ2-3; TRBD2 agrees at 7 bases. The CDR3 covers 15 residues. CDR1 is MDHEN, CDR2 SYDVKM, per germline. Trimming removed 6 bases from V and 2 bases from J; junction bases left unmatched: 8. CDR3 amino acids: CASSPSGTYTDTQYF. CDR3 in DNA: TGTGCCAGCAGCCCCAGCGGGACTTACACAGATACGCAGTATTTT.

The chain joins TRBV10-3 to TRBJ1-1; 9 bases map to TRBD1. The CDR3 consists of 14 residues. The V and J ends lost 4 bases and 10 bases, in that order; junction bases with no gene match: 10. Germline-derived CDR1 and CDR2 are ENHRY and SYGVKD. CDR3 amino acids: CAISARLDRGSAFF. The CDR3 DNA is TGTGCCATCAGTGCCCGTTTGGACAGGGGATCAGCTTTCTTT.

This chain connects TRBV10-3 to TRBJ2-3; TRBD1 matches 10 bases. This CDR3 contains 16 residues. CDR1 and CDR2 (germline): ENHRY, SYGVKD. V lost 2 bases and J lost 8; bases outside the gene matches: 10. The DNA of the CDR3 is TGTGCCATCAGTGAGAGACAGGGGGCAAGTGATGCTACGCAGTATTTT. Amino acid sequence: CAISERQGASDATQYF.

V gene TRBV15 combines with J gene TRBJ1-4, with D possibly being TRBD1 (5 bases). V lost 3 bases and J 0 bases, leaving 11 bases between the germline ends. This CDR3 region has 16 residues. Germline V gene data show CDR1 as LNHNV and CDR2 as YYDKDF (reference sequence). DNA for the CDR3: TGTGCCACCAGCAGCGGACACCTTGCAACTAATGAAAAACTGTTTTTT. It codes for CATSSGHLATNEKLFF. Full variable domain (outside the CDR3, taken from reference TRBV15 and TRBJ1-4): DAMVIQNPRYQVTQFGKPVTLSCSQTLNHNVMYWYQQKSSQAPKLLFHYYDKDFNNEADTPDNFQSRRPNTSFCFLDIRSPGLGDTAMYLCATSSGHLATNEKLFFGSGTQLSVL.

This chain links TRBV11-2 with TRBJ1-1, with D possibly TRBD1 on 6 matching bases. This CDR3 comprises 17 residues. Germline lookup yields CDR1 SGHAT and CDR2 FQNNGV. Trimming shortened V by 4 bases and J by 1 base, and 19 bases separated the two germline ends. The DNA for the CDR3 is TGTGCCAGCAGCTCCCAGCGGGGGGGCGCGAGGAACACTGAAGCTTTCTTT. Amino acids: CASSSQRGGARNTEAFF.

This rearrangement joins TRBV7-2 to TRBJ1-4, with unresolved D. In germline, CDR1 is SGHTA, CDR2 FQGNSA. This CDR3 region has 13 residues. Trimming cost V 5 bases and J 7 bases, with 11 bases left between them. CDR3 nucleotides: TGTGCCAGCAGCGGTAGCGGGTTTGAAAAACTGTTTTTT. It translates to CASSGSGFEKLFF.

The chain joins TRBV16 to TRBJ2-5; 7 positions agree with TRBD1. The V segment lost 3 bases and the J segment 5 bases; nucleotides outside the gene matches: 12. The CDR3 contains 16 residues. The V gene's germline CDR1 is KGHSY and CDR2 FQNENV. CDR3 sequence (DNA): TGTGCCAGCAGCCAGCTTGACAGGGCAACTCAGGAGACCCAGTACTTC. It specifies CASSQLDRATQETQYF.

The rearrangement links TRBV9 to TRBJ2-3; 8 bases align to TRBD2. The V gene's germline CDR1 is SGDLS and CDR2 YYNGEE. Trimming cost V 4 bases and J 6 bases; bases outside gene matches: 13. The CDR3 is made up of 16 amino acids. In nucleotides, the CDR3 is TGTGCCAGCAGCCCCCCCCGTGAGCGGGAGTGGGATACGCAGTATTTT. Translated: CASSPPREREWDTQYF.